This T cell receptor (beta chain) was sequenced during a study of T cells in localized non-small cell lung cancer. Repertoires were generated with immunoSEQ multiplex PCR, while TCRdb's copy carries only in-frame clones and drops some. The sample consists of about 33,000 clones, around 80% of them appearing once. The receptor was derived from a male donor at least 60 years old with stage III squamous cell lung carcinoma. Sample: peripheral blood, taken before any cancer treatment.

The CDR3 sequence: CASSKDRGPFSEKLFF. The CDR3 coding sequence is TGTGCCAGCAGCAAGGACAGGGGGCCCTTTTCTGAAAAACTGTTTTTT. V gene TRBV7-2 combines with J gene TRBJ1-4, with 11 bases matching TRBD1. CDR3 size: 16 residues. J gave up 7 bases and V 5 bases, and 9 bases lay outside the gene matches. From germline, CDR1 is SGHTA and CDR2 FQGNSA. Filled out from reference TRBV7-2 and TRBJ1-4, the complete variable domain reads GAGVSQSPSNKVTEKGKDVELRCDPISGHTALYWYRQSLGQGLEFLIYFQGNSAPDKSGLPSDRFSAERTGGSVSTLTIQRTQQEDSAVYLCASSKDRGPFSEKLFFGSGTQLSVL.